Listed here are 13 T cell receptor beta chains from one sample, sequenced in a study of blood T cell repertoires in COVID-19. Clones were read by immunoSEQ multiplex PCR, and TCRdb kept only the in-frame ones, dropping some. This sample carries around 100,000 clones, approximately 86% of them seen once, and the ten largest clones take 3.5%. Input material: peripheral blood. These receptor sequences come from a human donor in a cohort sampled during active COVID-19.

The V call is TRBV5-3, the J call TRBJ2-5, with 9 bases identical to TRBD2. TRBV5-3 carries the ORF label, with uncertain function. The length of the CDR3 is 16 residues. Germline trimming cut 4 bases from V and 0 bases from J; bases unmatched to any gene: 7. The CDR3 region is CARSPRVAGDQETQYF. The CDR3 DNA reads as TGTGCCAGAAGCCCTCGAGTAGCGGGAGACCAAGAGACCCAGTACTTC.

This clone was detected only once. This chain connects TRBV5-5 to TRBJ2-3; D is perhaps TRBD2 (6 bases). V lost 4 bases and J lost 3, with 15 bases in between. The CDR3 has 15 residues. Germline CDR1 SGHKS, CDR2 YYEKEE (reference sequence). CDR3 residues: CASSLGDFRTDTQYF. CDR3 DNA: TGTGCCAGCAGCCTGGGGGACTTTAGGACAGATACGCAGTATTTT.

This chain's CDR3 is CASSLAGGPGSWDEQYF. CDR3 bases: TGTGCCAGCAGCTTAGCTGGAGGACCGGGAAGTTGGGACGAGCAGTACTTC. The rearrangement links TRBV7-6 to TRBJ2-7; possible D gene TRBD2, 5 bases. Germline V gene lookup returns CDR1 SGHVS and CDR2 FNYEAQ. The CDR3 loop spans 17 amino acids. Trimming shortened V by 0 bases and J by 5 bases, and 20 bases separated the two germline ends.

By its share, this clone is medium-sized. This CDR3 is CATSSSRGGSEQYF. CDR3 in DNA: TGTGCCACCAGCTCCAGTCGGGGGGGGAGCGAGCAGTACTTC. The rearrangement links TRBV15 to TRBJ2-7; 8 nucleotides agree with TRBD2. CDR1 is LNHNV and CDR2 is YYDKDF in the germline V gene (reference sequence). The CDR3 loop spans 14 amino acids. V was clipped by 5 bases and J by 6 bases; unmatched bases: 9.

The chain combines TRBV27 with TRBJ2-2, with 12 bases aligning to TRBD2. Per the germline V gene, CDR1 is MNHEY and CDR2 is SMNVEV (reference sequence). V gave up 5 bases and J gave up 7 bases; unmatched junction bases: 11. The CDR3 has 17 amino acids. CDR3 sequence (DNA): TGTGCCAGCAGTCCCCCTGGACTAGCGGGGAGGGGCGGGGAGCTGTTTTTT. Translated: CASSPPGLAGRGGELFF.

The chain carries TRBV28 and TRBJ1-6; TRBD1 is a possible D gene (6 bases). This CDR3 has 15 residues. V dropped 8 bases and J dropped 9 bases, with 20 bases sitting between them. Germline V gene data show CDR1 as MDHEN and CDR2 as SYDVKM. CDR3 sequence reads: CASRTTGTMSSPLHF. In DNA form, the CDR3 reads TGTGCCAGCCGTACTACCGGGACAATGAGTTCACCCCTCCACTTT. Supplemented by reference TRBV28 and TRBJ1-6, the full variable domain reads DVKVTQSSRYLVKRTGEKVFLECVQDMDHENMFWYRQDPGLGLRLIYFSYDVKMKEKGDIPEGYSVSREKKERFSLILESASTNQTSMYLCASRTTGTMSSPLHFGNGTRLTVT.

The chain links TRBV30 to TRBJ2-7; possible D gene TRBD2, 6 bases. Trimming shortened V by 3 bases and J by 2 bases, and 8 bases separated the two germline ends. The CDR3 has 12 residues. Looked up from germline, CDR1 is GTSNPN and CDR2 is SVGIG (reference sequence). CDR3 nucleotide sequence: TGTGCCTGGAGCTCGGGAGCCTACGAGCAGTACTTC. It translates to CAWSSGAYEQYF.

Written as DNA, the CDR3 is TGTGCCAGCAGCCAAGATACAGGGAGGGGTGGAGAGACCCAGTACTTC. Protein: CASSQDTGRGGETQYF. The gene calls are TRBV4-2 and TRBJ2-5; a weak D match, TRBD2 (7 bases). Germline loops: CDR1 LGHNA, CDR2 YNFKEQ. The CDR3 loop spans 16 amino acids. Trimming took 0 bases from V and 4 from J, leaving 15 bases between them.

This chain uses TRBV11-3 with TRBJ1-1; D gene uncertain. This CDR3 has 13 amino acids. CDR1 and CDR2 from the germline V gene are SGHNT and YENEEA. The ends were cut back, 5 bases at V and 1 base at J, with 8 bases in the middle. CDR3 sequence (DNA): TGTGCCAGCAGCCTGCAGGAGAACACTGAAGCTTTCTTT. Encoded protein: CASSLQENTEAFF.

The chain has TRBV7-9 and TRBJ2-3, with a possible D match to TRBD1 (6 bases). The CDR3 contains 16 residues. V lost 5 bases and J lost 1, with 16 bases in between. Germline V gene sequence: CDR1 SEHNR, CDR2 FQNEAQ (reference sequence). CDR3 loop: CASSPGQKVRTDTQYF. The CDR3 DNA reads as TGTGCCAGCAGCCCCGGACAGAAGGTCCGCACAGATACGCAGTATTTT.

A word on this clone: Other DNA sequences in the same sample also yield this CDR3. This rearrangement joins TRBV18 to TRBJ1-1; D unclear. The CDR3 is 13 residues long. V gave up 6 bases and J gave up 2 bases, with 10 bases separating them. The germline gives CDR1 KGHSH, CDR2 LQKENI. DNA for the CDR3: TGTGCCAGCTCCCTCGGGAGTAACACTGAAGCTTTCTTT. It yields the protein CASSLGSNTEAFF.

This chain links TRBV2 with TRBJ2-2, with D unclear. There are 12 residues in the CDR3. V was shortened by 7 bases and J by 3 bases, with 6 bases between the two germline ends. Looked up from germline, CDR1 is SNHLY and CDR2 is FYNNEI. The CDR3 DNA reads TGTGCCAGCAAACGAGACACCGGGGAGCTGTTTTTT. Its translation: CASKRDTGELFF.

The rearrangement links TRBV7-6 to TRBJ1-1, with D tentatively TRBD1 (5 bases). The V end lost 1 base, the J end lost 5 bases, and 11 bases lay between the germline ends. This CDR3 region has 14 residues. Germline values: CDR1 SGHVS, CDR2 FNYEAQ. The CDR3 is CASSLVAGKTEAFF. The DNA of the CDR3 is TGTGCCAGCAGCTTAGTTGCAGGGAAAACTGAAGCTTTCTTT.